These T cell receptor beta chains were read from a single sample in a study of blood T cell repertoires in COVID-19. The assay was immunoSEQ multiplex PCR, and TCRdb's table has in-frame clones only and misses some. The data hold 120,000 to 150,000 clones, with about 87% observed a single time. The specimen was peripheral blood. These receptors were collected from a human donor in a cohort sampled during active COVID-19. CDR3s include the opening cysteine and the closing phenylalanine or tryptophan. A D gene is named only where the DNA matches it firmly. Clone size, where shown, is once, few, many, or a class for clones that have expanded.

>TRBJ2-1|TRBD1|TRBV19|NA
CASSIRDRGGDEQFF
TGTGCCAGTAGTATCCGGGACAGGGGAGGCGATGAGCAGTTCTTC
>TRBJ2-7|NA|TRBV5-5|NA
CASSFGQLQYF
TGTGCCAGCAGCTTCGGACAGCTGCAGTACTTC
>TRBJ1-2|NA|TRBV30|NA
CAWSVGPKGGYTF
TGTGCCTGGAGTGTGGGGCCAAAGGGGGGCTACACCTTC
>TRBJ2-1|TRBD2|TRBV15|NA
CATSRDLSGGEQFF
TGTGCCACCAGCAGAGATTTGAGCGGGGGGGAGCAGTTCTTC
>TRBJ2-4|NA|TRBV19|NA
CASSIGAQSAKNIQYF
TGTGCCAGTAGTATTGGGGCCCAGAGTGCCAAAAACATTCAGTACTTC
>TRBJ1-3|TRBD1|TRBV2|NA
CASSATGPLNF
TGTGCCAGCAGTGCGACAGGGCCTTTGAATTTT
>TRBJ2-7|TRBD1|TRBV9|NA
CASSVSTGSYEQYF
TGTGCCAGCAGCGTATCGACAGGGTCCTACGAGCAGTACTTC
>TRBJ1-6|TRBD1|TRBV11-2|few
CASSLTGNNSPLHF
TGTGCCAGCAGTTTGACAGGGAATAATTCACCCCTCCACTTT
>TRBJ1-5|NA|TRBV6-5|NA
CASSFGSSNNQPQHF
TGTGCCAGCAGTTTCGGGTCGTCTAACAATCAGCCCCAGCATTTT
>TRBJ2-7|TRBD2|TRBV18|NA
CASSSQPGTSGEQYF
TGTGCCAGCTCATCTCAACCGGGGACTAGCGGCGAGCAGTACTTC
>TRBJ2-1|TRBD1|TRBV6-5|NA
CATQEGQGRNEQFF
TGTGCCACCCAGGAGGGACAGGGGAGGAATGAGCAGTTCTTC